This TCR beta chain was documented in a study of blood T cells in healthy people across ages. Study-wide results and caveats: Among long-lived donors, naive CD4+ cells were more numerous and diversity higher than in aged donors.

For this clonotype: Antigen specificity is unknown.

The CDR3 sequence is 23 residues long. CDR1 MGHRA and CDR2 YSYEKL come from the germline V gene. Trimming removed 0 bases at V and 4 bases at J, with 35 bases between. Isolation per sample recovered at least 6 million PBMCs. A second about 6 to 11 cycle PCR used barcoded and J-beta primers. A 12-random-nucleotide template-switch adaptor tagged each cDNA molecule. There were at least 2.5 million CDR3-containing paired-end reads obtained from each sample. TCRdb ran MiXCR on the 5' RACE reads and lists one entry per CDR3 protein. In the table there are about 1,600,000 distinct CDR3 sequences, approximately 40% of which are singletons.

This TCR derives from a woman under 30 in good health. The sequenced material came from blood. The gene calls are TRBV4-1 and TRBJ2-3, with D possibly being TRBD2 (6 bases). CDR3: CASSQDWCPSCGAAQRGADTQYF. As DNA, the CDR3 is TGCGCCAGCAGCCAAGATTGGTGCCCCAGTTGCGGGGCGGCCCAAAGGGGAGCAGATACGCAGTATTTT.